This T cell receptor (beta chain) came from a study of T cell responses to AZD1222 COVID-19 vaccine. The study, taken as a whole, reports: The donor cohort was predominantly white British with a female majority, and clonal diversity may have been underestimated. Among AZD1222 vaccinees, only 5 to 7 were seropositive at baseline. Elevations in Spike-specific TCR breadth and depth followed administration of two AZD1222 doses.

CDR1 is SGHAT and CDR2 is FQNNGV in the germline V gene. V lost 1 base, J lost 6 bases, and 6 bases stayed unmatched. This CDR3 spans 15 amino acids. With regard to this clone: No antigen is known for it.

Some clones are missing from TCRdb's copy, which holds only in-frame ones; the method was immunoSEQ multiplex PCR. In the table there are about 67,000 clones, around 82% of which are singletons. Some second doses came at about 4 weeks and others at about 12 weeks; these were pooled. This clonotype originated in an adult who received the AZD1222 COVID-19 vaccine. J is TRBJ2-7 and V is TRBV11-2; 10 nucleotides line up with TRBD1. This material consisted of peripheral blood, taken 28 days after the second AZD1222 dose. CDR3 in amino acids: CASSLVGTGDPEQYF. The DNA of the CDR3 is TGTGCCAGCAGCTTAGTCGGGACAGGGGATCCCGAGCAGTACTTC.